The subject of this entry is one T cell receptor (beta chain). The target antigen is unknown. This record comes from a study of shared clonotypes between healthy human individuals. Across the study: There were three CD4 naive, three CD4 memory, two CD8 naive and one CD8 memory plates per donor.

Study observations and caveats: The study generally estimated greater richness for naive than memory subsets.

Several immunoSEQ plates held equal portions of the genomic DNA taken from each subset. TCRdb's table, derived via immunoSEQ multiplex PCR, lists solely in-frame clones and lacks some. This table has under 1,900,000 clones, 98% appearing once. The V gene lost 1 base and the J gene lost 15 bases, with 10 bases spanning the gap. CDR3 length: 10 amino acids. Germline V gene sequence: CDR1 DFQATT, CDR2 SNEGSKA (reference sequence). The receptor was isolated from a man under 40 in good health. J is TRBJ2-1 and V is TRBV20-1; tentatively, D is TRBD1 or TRBD2 (5 bases each). Sequenced sample: naive CD4+ T cells sorted from blood. Subset specified: CD45RA+ positively selected. The CDR3 DNA reads as TGCAGTGCTAGAGGGCAGGGACCGTTCTTC. As protein: CSARGQGPFF.